Listed here is a single T cell receptor beta chain. The data were obtained in a study of T cell responses to AZD1222 COVID-19 vaccine. CDR1 and CDR2 from the germline V gene are LNHDA and SQIVND (reference sequence). The CDR3 sequence is 16 residues long. V was clipped by 3 bases and J by 0 bases; unmatched bases: 5. Repertoires were generated with immunoSEQ multiplex PCR, while TCRdb's copy carries only in-frame clones and drops some. The table shows over 120,000 clones, with 80% to 95% occurring only once. The sequence was collected from an adult in good health. The rearrangement joins TRBV19 to TRBJ1-5; 7 positions agree with TRBD1. Here the sequenced sample was peripheral blood, taken on day 0 of AZD1222 vaccination. The CDR3 DNA sequence: TGTGCCAGTAGTATTACAGGGGCCAATAGCAATCAGCCCCAGCATTTT. Translation gives CASSITGANSNQPQHF.